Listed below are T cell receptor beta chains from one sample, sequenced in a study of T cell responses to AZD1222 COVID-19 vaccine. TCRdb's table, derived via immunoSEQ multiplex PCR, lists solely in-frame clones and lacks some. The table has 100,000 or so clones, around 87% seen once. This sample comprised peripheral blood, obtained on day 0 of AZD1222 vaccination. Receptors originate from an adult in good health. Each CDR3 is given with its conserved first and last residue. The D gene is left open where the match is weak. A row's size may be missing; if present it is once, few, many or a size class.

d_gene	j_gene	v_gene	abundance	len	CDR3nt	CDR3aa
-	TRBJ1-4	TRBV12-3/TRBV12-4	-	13	TGTGCCAGCAGTTTAGGGCGGCGTGAAAAACTGTTTTTT	CASSLGRREKLFF
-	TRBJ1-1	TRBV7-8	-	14	TGTGCCAGCAGCTTAGAAGGGGCGTCCACTGAAGCTTTCTTT	CASSLEGASTEAFF
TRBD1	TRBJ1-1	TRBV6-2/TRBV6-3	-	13	TGTGCCAGCAGTTGGGACAGGGGAACTGAAGCTTTCTTT	CASSWDRGTEAFF
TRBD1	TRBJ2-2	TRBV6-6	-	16	TGTGCCAGCAGTTACTTAGGACAGGGAGGCACCGGGGAGCTGTTTTTT	CASSYLGQGGTGELFF
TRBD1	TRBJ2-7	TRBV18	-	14	TGTGCCAGCTCACCACTTCAGGGGGCCAACGAGCAGTACTTC	CASSPLQGANEQYF
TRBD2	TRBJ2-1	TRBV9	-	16	TGTGCCAGCAGCCCTGGTGCGCTAGCGGGAGGAGGTGAGCAGTTCTTC	CASSPGALAGGGEQFF
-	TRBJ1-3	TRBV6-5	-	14	TGTGCCAGCAGTCCCCGGGTTGTTGGAAACACCATATATTTT	CASSPRVVGNTIYF
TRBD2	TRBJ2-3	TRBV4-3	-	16	TGCGCCAGCAGCCAGGATAGCGGGACGGTTCCAGATACGCAGTATTTT	CASSQDSGTVPDTQYF
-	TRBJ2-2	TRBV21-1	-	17	TGTGCCAGCAGCAAAGCCTTCCGACAGTGGAACACCGGGGAGCTGTTTTTT	CASSKAFRQWNTGELFF
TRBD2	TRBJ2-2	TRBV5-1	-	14	TGCGCCAGCAGTTGGACTAGCCACACCGGGGAGCTGTTTTTT	CASSWTSHTGELFF
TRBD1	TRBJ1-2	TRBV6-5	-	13	TGTGCCAGCAACACACAGGGGAACTATGGCTACACCTTC	CASNTQGNYGYTF
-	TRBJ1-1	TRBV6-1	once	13	TGTGCCAGCAGTGAAGGCGGGAGGGATAGGGCTTTCTTT	CASSEGGRDRAFF
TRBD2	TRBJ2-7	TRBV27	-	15	TGTGCCAGCAGTTTCGGGGCGGGAGTTACTGTCGAGCAGTACTTC	CASSFGAGVTVEQYF
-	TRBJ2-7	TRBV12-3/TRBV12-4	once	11	TGTGCCAGCAGTTTGGACTACGAGCAGTACTTC	CASSLDYEQYF
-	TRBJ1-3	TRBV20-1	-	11	TGCAGTCTGAGGAAGGGAAACACCATATATTTT	CSLRKGNTIYF
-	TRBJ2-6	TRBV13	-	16	TGTGCCAGCAGCTTAGGCCTGGGCCGCTTGGCCAACGTCCTGACTTTC	CASSLGLGRLANVLTF
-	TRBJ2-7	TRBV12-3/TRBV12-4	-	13	TGTGCCAGCAGTCCCCGGGGGCGATACGAGCAGTACTTC	CASSPRGRYEQYF
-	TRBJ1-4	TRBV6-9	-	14	TGTGCCAGCAGTTCGCAGGGACGTGTTGAAAAACTGTTTTTT	CASSSQGRVEKLFF
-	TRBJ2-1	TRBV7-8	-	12	-	CASSLAVGEGIF
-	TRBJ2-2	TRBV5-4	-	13	TGTGCCAGCAGCCACGCGAACACCGGGGAGCTGTTTTTT	CASSHANTGELFF
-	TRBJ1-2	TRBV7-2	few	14	TGTGCCAGCAGCTTAGTTCGGGGGGGTTTGGGCTACACCTTC	CASSLVRGGLGYTF
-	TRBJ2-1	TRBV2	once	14	TGTGCCAGCAGTGCCGGGACGGTAAACAATGAGCAGTTCTTC	CASSAGTVNNEQFF
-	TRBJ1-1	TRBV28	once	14	TGTGCCAGCAGTTTAGAGCAGGAGAACACTGAAGCTTTCTTT	CASSLEQENTEAFF
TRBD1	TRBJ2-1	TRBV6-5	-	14	TGTGCCAGCAGTACAGGACAGGCAGGGAATGAGCAGTTCTTC	CASSTGQAGNEQFF
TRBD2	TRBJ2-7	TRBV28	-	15	TGTGCCAGCAGTTTGGGACTAGCGGGAGGCAGGGAGCAGTACTTC	CASSLGLAGGREQYF
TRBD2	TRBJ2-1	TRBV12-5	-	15	TGTGCTAGTGGTTTGTCGGTTAGCGGGAGCACTGAGCAGTTCTTC	CASGLSVSGSTEQFF
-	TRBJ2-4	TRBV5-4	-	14	TGTGCCAGCAGCTTGGAGGGAGCCAAAAACATTCAGTACTTC	CASSLEGAKNIQYF
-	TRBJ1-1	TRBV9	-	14	TGTGCCAGCAGCGTAGACCCAGGGACCACTGAAGCTTTCTTT	CASSVDPGTTEAFF
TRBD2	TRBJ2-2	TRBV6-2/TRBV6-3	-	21	TGTGCCAGCAGTTTATACCCGGGACTAGCGGGAGGGATCGCGAACACCGGGGAGCTGTTTTTT	CASSLYPGLAGGIANTGELFF
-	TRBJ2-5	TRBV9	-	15	TGTGCCAGCAGCTTAACCTGGGGGGCCCCAGAGACCCAGTACTTC	CASSLTWGAPETQYF
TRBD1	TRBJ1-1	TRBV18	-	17	TGTGCCAGCTCACCACAACGGGCAGGGGGCGCGGGCACTGAAGCTTTCTTT	CASSPQRAGGAGTEAFF
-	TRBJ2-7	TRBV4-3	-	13	TGCGCCAGCAGCCAAGATCTGGGTAGCGAGCAGTACTTC	CASSQDLGSEQYF
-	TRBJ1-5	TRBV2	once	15	TGTGCCAGCAGTACCGGGACGGAACCCTATCAGCCCCAGCATTTT	CASSTGTEPYQPQHF
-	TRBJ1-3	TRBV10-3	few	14	TGTGCCTCTGGGCGGTCTAACTCTGGAAACACCATATATTTT	CASGRSNSGNTIYF
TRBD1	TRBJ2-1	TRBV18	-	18	TGTGCCAGCTCCGCGACTAGGACAGGGGGGAGCTCCTACAATGAGCAGTTCTTC	CASSATRTGGSSYNEQFF
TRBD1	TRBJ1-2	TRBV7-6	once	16	TGTGCCAGCAGCTTAGGGGGGACAGGAGTAATCTATGGCTACACCTTC	CASSLGGTGVIYGYTF
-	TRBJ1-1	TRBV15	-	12	TGTGCCACCGACCAGGGGTACACTGAAGCTTTCTTT	CATDQGYTEAFF
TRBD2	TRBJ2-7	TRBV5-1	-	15	TGCGCCAGCACCCTGGGACTAGCGGGGACCTACGAGCAGTACTTC	CASTLGLAGTYEQYF
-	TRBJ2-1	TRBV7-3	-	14	TGTGCCAGCAGTCCCAGGCCCTATTACAATGAGCAGTTCTTC	CASSPRPYYNEQFF
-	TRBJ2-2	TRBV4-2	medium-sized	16	TGTGCCAGCAGCCACATCCGGGACTTTTTTACCGGGGAGCTGTTTTTT	CASSHIRDFFTGELFF
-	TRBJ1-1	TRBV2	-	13	TGTGCCAGCAGTGTATCGGTGAACACTGAAGCTTTCTTT	CASSVSVNTEAFF
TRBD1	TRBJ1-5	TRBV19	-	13	TGTGCCAGTAGTCCCGGGACAGGGCCGGCCCAGCATTTT	CASSPGTGPAQHF
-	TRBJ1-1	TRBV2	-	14	TGTGCCAGCAGTGAAGCGGGGGGGGTCACTGAAGCTTTCTTT	CASSEAGGVTEAFF
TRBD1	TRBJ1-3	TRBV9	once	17	TGTGCCAGCAGCACGTCAGGGACAGGCACCTTTGGAAACACCATATATTTT	CASSTSGTGTFGNTIYF
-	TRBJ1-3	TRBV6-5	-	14	TGTGCCAGCAGTTACTCGGGGTCTGGAAACACCATATATTTT	CASSYSGSGNTIYF
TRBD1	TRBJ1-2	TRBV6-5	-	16	TGTGCCAGCAGTTACTCGATACGGACAGGGGGCGATGGCTACACCTTC	CASSYSIRTGGDGYTF
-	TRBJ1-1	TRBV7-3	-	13	TGTGCCAGCAGCATAGGGGGTAACACTGAAGCTTTCTTT	CASSIGGNTEAFF
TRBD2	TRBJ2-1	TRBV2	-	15	TGTGCCAGCAGTGTGGGGACTAGCGGTAGGAATGAGCAGTTCTTC	CASSVGTSGRNEQFF
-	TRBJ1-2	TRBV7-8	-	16	TGTGCCAGCAGCCTAACCTTGGGGGGGGGCGACTATGGCTACACCTTC	CASSLTLGGGDYGYTF
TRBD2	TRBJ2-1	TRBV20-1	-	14	TGCAGTGCTAGTGGACTAGCTGGGCACAATGAGCAGTTCTTC	CSASGLAGHNEQFF
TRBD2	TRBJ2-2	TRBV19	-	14	TGTGCCAGTAGGACTAGCGGGTACCCCGGGGAGCTGTTTTTT	CASRTSGYPGELFF
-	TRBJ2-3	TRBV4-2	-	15	TGTGCCAGCCCAACACGGGCGGAGGGGCGGGATACGCAGTATTTT	CASPTRAEGRDTQYF
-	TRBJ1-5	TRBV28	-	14	TGTGCCAGCAGTTTCCCGTATAGCAATCAGCCCCAGCATTTT	CASSFPYSNQPQHF
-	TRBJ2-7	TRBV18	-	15	TGTGCCAGCTCATCGACCACGGGAAGCTCCTACGAGCAGTACTTC	CASSSTTGSSYEQYF